One and the same sample provided the 26 T cell receptor beta chains below, sequenced in a study of CD8 T cells in Susac syndrome. The RNA, about 0.45 to 1 ug, was put through reverse transcription using random hexamers. TCRdb re-called the immunoSEQ multiplex PCR reads with MiXCR, one entry per CDR3 protein. In the table there are under 200,000 distinct CDR3 sequences, around nine tenths of which are singletons. Sequenced sample: CD4+ T cells from PBMCs. These receptors were taken from a human donor with Susac syndrome.

The chain joins TRBV19 to TRBJ2-3; the D gene could be TRBD1 or TRBD2 (5 bases each). Deletions cut 3 bases from V and 2 bases from J, with 9 bases between. CDR3 length: 14 amino acids. Per germline, CDR1 LNHDA and CDR2 SQIVND (reference sequence). The CDR3 loop is CASSISGTTDTQYF. Here the CDR3 DNA reads TGTGCCAGTAGTATCTCCGGGACCACAGATACGCAGTATTTT.

The chain has TRBV10-3 and TRBJ1-2; D not resolved. There are 16 residues in the CDR3. V was trimmed by 0 bases and J by 7 bases, leaving 18 bases between them. Germline CDR1 ENHRY, CDR2 SYGVKD. CDR3 protein: CAISESEAPRFSGYTF. The CDR3 nucleotides are TGTGCCATCAGTGAGTCGGAGGCACCTAGATTCTCTGGCTACACCTTC.

J is TRBJ2-1 and V is TRBV9, with 7 nucleotides matching TRBD1. Germline trimming cut 2 bases from V and 3 bases from J; bases unmatched to any gene: 5. The germline gives CDR1 SGDLS, CDR2 YYNGEE. This CDR3 contains 15 residues. As DNA, the CDR3 is TGTGCCAGCAGCGTTCTAGGACAGGACTACAATGAGCAGTTCTTC. This encodes CASSVLGQDYNEQFF.

The chain is built from TRBV2 and TRBJ2-3, with D uncertain. The CDR3 has 13 residues. Germline values: CDR1 SNHLY, CDR2 FYNNEI. The V end was cut by 10 bases, the J end by 4 bases, with 15 bases between. CDR3 region: CATSPTWADTQYF. The CDR3 DNA sequence: TGTGCCACTAGTCCAACTTGGGCAGATACGCAGTATTTT.

The chain joins TRBV24-1 to TRBJ2-6; a possible D gene is TRBD1 (6 bases). The germline V gene has CDR1 KGHDR and CDR2 SFDVKD. V was clipped by 4 bases and J by 0 bases, with 18 bases between them. The CDR3 runs to 19 residues. In nucleotides, the CDR3 is TGTGCCACCAGTGACGTGCCGGGACACAGGAGCTCTGGGGCCAACGTCCTGACTTTC. It yields the protein CATSDVPGHRSSGANVLTF.

This chain links TRBV7-9 with TRBJ2-4; a weak D match, TRBD1 (6 bases). The CDR3 has 16 residues. V was pared by 4 bases and J by 3 bases, with 16 bases between. CDR1 is SEHNR and CDR2 is FQNEAQ in the germline V gene (reference sequence). CDR3 DNA sequence: TGTGCCAGCAGCTCCCCATTGACAGGACGCAAAAACATTCAGTACTTC. This sequence encodes CASSSPLTGRKNIQYF.

This chain uses TRBV5-1 with TRBJ1-2, with 7 bases identical to TRBD1. CDR3 length equals 14 residues. Germline values: CDR1 SGHRS, CDR2 YFSETQ. The V segment lost 4 bases and the J segment 2 bases; nucleotides outside the gene matches: 5. The CDR3 DNA reads TGCGCCAGCAGCCTGTCGACAGGGAACTATGGCTACACCTTC. Its translation: CASSLSTGNYGYTF.

J is TRBJ1-2 and V is TRBV9, with 7 bases lining up with TRBD1. With V trimmed by 0 bases and J by 4 bases, 3 bases remained unmatched. The CDR3 covers 14 residues. Germline values: CDR1 SGDLS, CDR2 YYNGEE. The CDR3 DNA sequence: TGTGCCAGCAGCGTAGAGCAGGGGGGCTATGGCTACACCTTC. Protein product: CASSVEQGGYGYTF. Full variable domain (remainder filled in from reference TRBV9 and TRBJ1-2): DSGVTQTPKHLITATGQRVTLRCSPRSGDLSVYWYQQSLDQGLQFLIQYYNGEERAKGNILERFSAQQFPDLHSELNLSSLELGDSALYFCASSVEQGGYGYTFGSGTRLTVV.

The chain is built from TRBV5-1 and TRBJ1-1; D is unresolved. The CDR3 extends over 15 amino acids. V was cut by 3 bases and J by 0 bases, with 12 bases left in between. Germline V gene sequence: CDR1 SGHRS, CDR2 YFSETQ. The CDR3 sequence is CASSWVSEMNTEAFF. The CDR3 DNA reads as TGCGCCAGCAGCTGGGTATCGGAGATGAACACTGAAGCTTTCTTT. Variable domain in full (rest from reference TRBV5-1 and TRBJ1-1): KAGVTQTPRYLIKTRGQQVTLSCSPISGHRSVSWYQQTPGQGLQFLFEYFSETQRNKGNFPGRFSGRQFSNSRSEMNVSTLELGDSALYLCASSWVSEMNTEAFFGQGTRLTVV.

V usage is TRBV6-1 and J usage is TRBJ2-7, with D possibly matching TRBD1 (5 bases). Germline CDR1 MNHNS, CDR2 SASEGT. Trimming cost V 5 bases and J 5 bases, with 19 bases left between them. This CDR3 is 15 amino acids long. The CDR3: CASSKMSAGSHEQYF. CDR3 DNA sequence: TGTGCCAGCAGTAAGATGTCGGCAGGGTCCCACGAGCAGTACTTC.

The chain recombines TRBV12-3 or TRBV12-4 with TRBJ2-7; TRBD2 aligns across 10 bases. The CDR3 has 14 residues. V gave up 6 bases and J gave up 6 bases; unmatched junction bases: 8. The CDR3 spells CASSRLAGLVEQYF. In DNA form, the CDR3 reads TGTGCCAGCAGCCGACTAGCGGGTCTAGTCGAGCAGTACTTC.

The chain carries TRBV4-1 and TRBJ2-5, with 7 bases that match TRBD2. Germline CDR1 MGHRA, CDR2 YSYEKL. This CDR3 contains 14 residues. Trimming removed 5 bases from V and 4 bases from J; junction bases left unmatched: 7. CDR3: CASSSRGDGETQYF. DNA for the CDR3: TGCGCCAGCAGCTCCCGGGGGGACGGAGAGACCCAGTACTTC.

The J gene is TRBJ1-2, the V gene TRBV6-5, with no clear D. Germline lookup yields CDR1 MNHEY and CDR2 SVGAGI. The CDR3 has 16 amino acids. Deletions cut 0 bases from V and 4 bases from J, with 15 bases between. CDR3 residues: CASSYSHPAFGYGYTF. DNA for the CDR3: TGTGCCAGCAGTTACTCCCATCCGGCCTTTGGCTATGGCTACACCTTC.

A few counts support this clonotype. This chain connects TRBV29-1 to TRBJ2-7, with 8 bases lining up with TRBD2. The CDR3 consists of 15 residues. Germline V gene lookup returns CDR1 SQVTM and CDR2 ANQGSEA. Trimming cost V 1 base and J 1 base; bases outside gene matches: 6. The CDR3 is CSVEGRSGGSYEQYF. The CDR3 DNA is TGCAGCGTTGAAGGGAGGTCGGGGGGGTCCTACGAGCAGTACTTC.

Of note for this clonotype: A read error may produce the germline difference seen at one junction end. The rearrangement uses TRBV29-1 and TRBJ2-1, with a weak D call TRBD2 (6 bases). The CDR3 spans 14 residues. Germline values: CDR1 SQVTM, CDR2 ANQGSEA. The CDR3 DNA is TGCGGCGTGGCCGGGAGACTTACATACAATGAGCAGTTCTTC. It is translated as CGVAGRLTYNEQFF.

The rearrangement links TRBV4-1 to TRBJ2-7, with 9 bases fitting TRBD1. The CDR3 has 16 amino acids. Germline V lookup: CDR1 MGHRA, CDR2 YSYEKL. J lost 2 bases, V lost 0 bases, and 5 bases had no gene match. The CDR3: CASSQEGDRVAYEQYF. The CDR3 nucleotides are TGCGCCAGCAGCCAAGAGGGGGACAGGGTTGCCTACGAGCAGTACTTC.

The CDR3 here is CASSLRRNQETQYF. Written as DNA, the CDR3 is TGTGCCAGCAGCTTAAGACGGAACCAAGAGACCCAGTACTTC. The chain links TRBV11-1 to TRBJ2-5; unclear D gene. Germline CDR1 SGHAT, CDR2 FQDESV (reference sequence). The CDR3 has 14 residues. The V and J ends lost 2 bases and 0 bases respectively, with 7 bases between them.

The chain employs TRBV5-1 and TRBJ2-3; TRBD2 aligns across 9 bases. Germline V CDR1 and CDR2: SGHRS, YFSETQ. This CDR3 is built from 15 residues. V shed 1 base, J shed 3 bases, and the junction held 3 bases outside the gene matches. CDR3 nucleotide sequence: TGCGCCAGCAGCTTGTACCTAGCGGGAACAGATACGCAGTATTTT. Translated, it gives CASSLYLAGTDTQYF.

The chain carries TRBV3-1 and TRBJ2-6, with 9 bases matching TRBD2. The CDR3 is 20 residues long. The V gene end was trimmed by 0 bases and the J gene end by 2 bases; junction bases not matched to a gene: 11. Germline CDR1 and CDR2: LGHDT and YNNKEL (reference sequence). The CDR3 loop is CASSQDRRPSGTTGANVLTF. CDR3 nucleotides: TGTGCCAGCAGCCAAGATCGGCGGCCTAGCGGGACCACTGGGGCCAACGTCCTGACTTTC.

The rearrangement links TRBV7-3 to TRBJ2-6; the match to TRBD1 covers 12 bases. Germline trimming cut 5 bases from V and 2 bases from J; bases unmatched to any gene: 4. From germline, CDR1 is SGHTA and CDR2 FQGTGA. The CDR3 length is 17 residues. The CDR3 coding sequence is TGTGCCAGCAGCCCGGGACAGGGGGCGCCTGGGGCCAACGTCCTGACTTTC. It is translated as CASSPGQGAPGANVLTF.

The chain combines TRBV2 with TRBJ1-2, with D possibly being TRBD1 (5 bases). The CDR3 is 13 amino acids. Germline CDR1 and CDR2: SNHLY and FYNNEI. V shed 2 bases and J shed 8 bases, with 12 bases lying between them. CDR3 amino acids: CASSESAGRGYTF. CDR3 nucleotides: TGTGCCAGCAGTGAATCGGCAGGGAGAGGCTACACCTTC.

V gene TRBV12-3 or TRBV12-4 combines with J gene TRBJ1-3; TRBD1 matches 7 bases. J lost 0 bases, V lost 6 bases, and 8 bases had no gene match. The CDR3 is made up of 16 amino acids. This chain's CDR3 is CASSLGQTFSGNTIYF. Written as DNA, the CDR3 is TGTGCCAGCAGCCTGGGACAGACCTTCTCTGGAAACACCATATATTTT.

This rearrangement joins TRBV2 to TRBJ1-6, with a possible D match to TRBD1 (6 bases). The CDR3 covers 13 residues. The germline gives CDR1 SNHLY, CDR2 FYNNEI. Deletions cut 7 bases from V and 7 bases from J, with 11 bases between. The CDR3 protein is CASKLRGNSPLHF. The DNA of the CDR3 is TGTGCCAGCAAGCTGAGGGGGAATTCACCCCTCCACTTT.

The gene calls are TRBV4-1 and TRBJ2-5, with 9 bases lining up with TRBD2. The CDR3 extends over 15 amino acids. In germline, CDR1 is MGHRA, CDR2 YSYEKL. J lost 3 bases, V lost 0 bases, and 2 bases had no gene match. The CDR3 bases are TGCGCCAGCAGCCAAGATCGCGGGGGGGAAGAGACCCAGTACTTC. It yields the protein CASSQDRGGEETQYF.

The chain has TRBV5-1 and TRBJ2-7, with TRBD2 matching 8 bases. Trimming took 1 base from V and 2 from J; bases not matched to a gene: 8. This CDR3 has 16 residues. Germline CDR1 is SGHRS and CDR2 is YFSETQ. The CDR3 DNA sequence: TGCGCCAGCAGCTTGAAATTCGGGGGGGCCGCCTACGAGCAGTACTTC. This gives the protein CASSLKFGGAAYEQYF.

The J gene is TRBJ1-6, the V gene TRBV7-2; D unclear. Germline V lookup: CDR1 SGHTA, CDR2 FQGNSA. The CDR3 sequence is 14 residues long. V lost 5 bases, J lost 7 bases, and 12 bases lay in between. CDR3 DNA: TGTGCCAGCAGCCAAGGTTGGATCAATTCACCCCTCCACTTT. It yields the protein CASSQGWINSPLHF.